The T cell receptor beta chain under discussion was sequenced for a study of blood T cell repertoires in COVID-19. Across the study: COVID-19 samples collected from the United States, Italy and Spain covered acute and convalescent phases.

Residents of about two dozen US areas, aged about 18 to 100 years, made up the participants. Libraries were prepared by immunoSEQ multiplex PCR; TCRdb keeps only in-frame clonotypes and omits some of them. This sample has about 180,000 clones, with 88% found just once. This clone was counted a single time. After removal of 4 bases from V and 9 bases from J, the junction contained 6 bases not matched to a gene. The CDR3 totals 13 residues. Germline loops: CDR1 SGDLS, CDR2 YYNGEE. The V call is TRBV9, the J call TRBJ2-1, with TRBD2 identical over 8 bases. The TCR originated in a woman aged 18-35 years who had recovered from COVID-19. Sequenced sample: PBMCs or T cells enriched from blood (not recorded which). The CDR3 sequence: CASSSTTSGEQFF. DNA for the CDR3: TGTGCCAGCAGCTCCACTACTAGCGGTGAGCAGTTCTTC.